The 2 T cell receptor beta chains below were found in one sample sequenced in a study of cytomegalovirus exposure and HLA in healthy donors. 60 Vbeta and 13 Jbeta primers were used in PCR. Data came from immunoSEQ multiplex PCR; TCRdb stores just in-frame clones and leaves some out. The table includes roughly 150,000 clones, 73% detected once. Sequencing was performed on PBMCs. The receptors were gathered from a woman younger than 35 in good health and CMV-seropositive.

Comment on this clone: Relative to the germline gene, one junction end is altered; a read error may explain this. V and J are TRBV7-9 and TRBJ1-1, with a weak D call TRBD1 (6 bases). Per the germline V gene, CDR1 is SEHNR and CDR2 is FQNEAQ (reference sequence). This CDR3 has 11 residues. The CDR3 is CSSSPDREAFF. CDR3 sequence (DNA): TGTTCCAGCAGCCCCGACAGGGAAGCTTTCTTT.

V and J are TRBV20-1 and TRBJ2-1; D not certain. CDR3 size: 10 residues. CDR1 and CDR2 (germline): DFQATT, SNEGSKA (reference sequence). The V gene lost 2 bases and the J gene lost 10 bases, with 6 bases spanning the gap. CDR3 amino acids: CSARSEEQFF. The CDR3 region has the DNA TGCAGTGCTAGATCGGAGGAGCAGTTCTTC.